This is a list of T cell receptor beta chains from one sample in a study of blood T cell repertoires in COVID-19. Sequenced by immunoSEQ multiplex PCR; TCRdb stores in-frame clones only, minus some. The sample contains approximately 240,000 clones, 80% to 90% of which appear only once. The sample taken for sequencing was PBMCs or T cells enriched from blood (not recorded which). These receptors were taken from a woman aged 18-29 years in a cohort exposed to, infected with or recovered from COVID-19 (not recorded which). CDR3s include the opening cysteine and the closing phenylalanine or tryptophan. The order of the fields is V gene, J gene, CDR3 protein.

v_call: TRBV15
j_call: TRBJ1-3
cdr3_aa: CATSRHGDTSSGNTIYF

v_call: TRBV19
j_call: TRBJ1-5
cdr3_aa: CASSITGWSQPQHF

v_call: TRBV30
j_call: TRBJ2-1
cdr3_aa: CAWSGDWRGNNEQFF

v_call: TRBV11-2
j_call: TRBJ2-5
cdr3_aa: CASSLGAGGQTQYF

v_call: TRBV3-1/TRBV3-2
j_call: TRBJ2-4
cdr3_aa: CASSVAGEGNIQYF

v_call: TRBV28
j_call: TRBJ1-5
cdr3_aa: CASSFARGPAGIGSNQPQHF

v_call: TRBV2
j_call: TRBJ1-6
cdr3_aa: CASSYVNSPLHF

v_call: TRBV6-1
j_call: TRBJ1-1
cdr3_aa: CASSELGRTTEAFF

v_call: TRBV19
j_call: TRBJ1-2
cdr3_aa: CASSEQFYGYTF

v_call: TRBV19
j_call: TRBJ1-5
cdr3_aa: CASSSYQGIYQPQHF

v_call: TRBV13
j_call: TRBJ1-5
cdr3_aa: CASSYMGQGAHSNQPQHF

v_call: TRBV4-1
j_call: TRBJ2-7
cdr3_aa: CASSQALAGPYEQYF

v_call: TRBV18
j_call: TRBJ1-5
cdr3_aa: CASSDSNQPQHF

v_call: TRBV21-1
j_call: TRBJ1-1
cdr3_aa: CASSTRTGAPGTEAFF

v_call: TRBV14
j_call: TRBJ1-1
cdr3_aa: CASTSSRENTEAFF

v_call: TRBV28
j_call: TRBJ1-2
cdr3_aa: CASSPTGAEYTF

v_call: TRBV7-9
j_call: TRBJ2-7
cdr3_aa: CASSLIQGVSEQYF

v_call: TRBV6-5
j_call: TRBJ1-5
cdr3_aa: CASSPLTVGNQPQHF

v_call: TRBV12-3/TRBV12-4
j_call: TRBJ2-7
cdr3_aa: CASSSGQGEYF

v_call: TRBV2
j_call: TRBJ1-2
cdr3_aa: CASSIHSGQGNGYTF

v_call: TRBV4-1
j_call: TRBJ1-4
cdr3_aa: CASSQGPNRGLGEKLFF

v_call: TRBV5-6
j_call: TRBJ1-1
cdr3_aa: CASSLVPSGGTEAFF

v_call: TRBV24-1
j_call: TRBJ1-2
cdr3_aa: CATSDGGGDGYTF

v_call: TRBV11-2
j_call: TRBJ1-4
cdr3_aa: CASSLVQEGKLFF

v_call: TRBV6-5
j_call: TRBJ1-1
cdr3_aa: CASRPPTGMNTEAFF